Sequencing of this TCR beta chain was carried out in a study of blood T cell repertoires in COVID-19. Study-level background: From T cells, B-cell-depleted T cells, or PBMCs came the material, which was cDNA or gDNA.

Only in-frame clones appear in the TCRdb table, and some are missing; sequencing was by immunoSEQ multiplex PCR. The sample contains roughly 380,000 clones, around nine tenths of which appear only once. The germline V gene has CDR1 SGHDN and CDR2 FVKESK. The ends lost 1 base at V and 1 base at J; junction bases unmatched: 3. The CDR3 loop spans 16 amino acids. All enrollees were roughly 18 to 100 years old and from 20 to 25 US areas. The sequenced sample consisted of PBMCs or T cells enriched from blood (not recorded which). The chain carries TRBV14 and TRBJ2-1; TRBD2 agrees at 8 bases. This clonotype was sampled from a woman aged 25 to 39 who had been exposed to COVID-19. As DNA, the CDR3 is TGTGCCAGCAGCCAAGTTAGCGGGGCTTCCTACAATGAGCAGTTCTTC. It specifies CASSQVSGASYNEQFF. Variable domain in full (rest from reference TRBV14 and TRBJ2-1): EAGVTQFPSHSVIEKGQTVTLRCDPISGHDNLYWYRRVMGKEIKFLLHFVKESKQDESGMPNNRFLAERTGGTYSTLKVQPAELEDSGVYFCASSQVSGASYNEQFFGPGTRLTVL.